This T cell receptor beta chain derives from a study of T-cell memory formation after mild COVID-19. Background on the study: TCR clusters were largely donor specific.

Remarks on this clonotype: What it recognizes is unknown.

Employing constant-segment primers, 5'RACE generated TCR alpha and TCR beta cDNA libraries bearing sample barcodes and UMIs. TCRdb re-derived calls from the 5' RACE reads in MiXCR, one entry per CDR3 protein. The sample consists of 530,000 or so distinct CDR3 sequences, around 15% of them appearing once. Study outcomes and limitations: CM and EM subsets held most contracting CD4+ clones; EMRA held CD8+ ones. There was a balanced CD4/CD8 profile in clones contracting day 15 to 85, and later expanders leaned CD4+.

CDR3 length: 14 amino acids. With 0 bases clipped from V and 5 bases from J, the junction kept 4 bases outside the gene matches. Germline CDR1 is SGHKS and CDR2 is YYEKEE (reference sequence). Specimen: PBMCs or a T cell subset sorted from them (not recorded which). This TCR was recovered from an adult woman who had mild COVID-19 (a few samples of this study predate the infection). Cell type and time point are not known. The chain is built from TRBV5-5 and TRBJ2-7; TRBD1 agrees at 8 bases. The CDR3: CASSLGRGQDEQYF. In DNA form, the CDR3 reads TGTGCCAGCAGCTTGGGCAGGGGACAGGACGAGCAGTACTTC.